This entry is about one T cell receptor beta chain. The data stem from a study of immune characterization of retroperitoneal liposarcoma. TCRdb passed the PCR reads through MiXCR, listing each CDR3 protein once. The sample holds 2,000 to 3,000 distinct CDR3 sequences, just under 50% seen once. CDR3 length: 12 amino acids. Trimming shortened V by 2 bases and J by 11 bases, and 12 bases separated the two germline ends. From germline, CDR1 is MNHNY and CDR2 SVGAGI (reference sequence). The sample was tumor tissue. This rearrangement joins TRBV6-6 to TRBJ1-1; TRBD1 is a possible D gene (5 bases). The TCR comes from a female donor with retroperitoneal liposarcoma. Here the CDR3 reads CASSYPDPGAFF. As DNA, the CDR3 is TGTGCCAGCAGTTACCCCGACCCAGGGGCTTTCTTT.